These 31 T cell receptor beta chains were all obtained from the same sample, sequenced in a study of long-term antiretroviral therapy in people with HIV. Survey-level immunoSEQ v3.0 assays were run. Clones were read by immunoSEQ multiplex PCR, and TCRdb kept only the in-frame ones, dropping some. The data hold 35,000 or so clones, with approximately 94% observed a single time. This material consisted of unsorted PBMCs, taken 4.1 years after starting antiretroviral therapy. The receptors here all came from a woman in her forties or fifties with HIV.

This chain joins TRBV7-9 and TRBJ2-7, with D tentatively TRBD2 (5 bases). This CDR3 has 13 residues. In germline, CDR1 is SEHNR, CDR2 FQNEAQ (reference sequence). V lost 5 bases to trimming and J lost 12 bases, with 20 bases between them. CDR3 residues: CASSTAHAGDVYF. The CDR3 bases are TGTGCCAGCAGCACGGCCCACGCCGGGGATGTGTACTTC.

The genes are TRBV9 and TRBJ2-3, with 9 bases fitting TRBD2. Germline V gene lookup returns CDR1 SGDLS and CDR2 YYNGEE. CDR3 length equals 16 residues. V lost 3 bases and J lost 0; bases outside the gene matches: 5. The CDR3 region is CASSARLADSTDTQYF. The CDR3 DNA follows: TGTGCCAGCAGCGCCCGACTAGCGGACAGCACAGATACGCAGTATTTT.

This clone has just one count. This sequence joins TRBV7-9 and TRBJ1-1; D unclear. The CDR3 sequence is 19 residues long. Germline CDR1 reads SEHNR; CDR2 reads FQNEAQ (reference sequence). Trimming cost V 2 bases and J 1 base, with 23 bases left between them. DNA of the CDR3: TGTGCCAGCAGCTTAAAAAATTTCCTCGGTGGAACCTCGAACACTGAAGCTTTCTTT. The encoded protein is CASSLKNFLGGTSNTEAFF.

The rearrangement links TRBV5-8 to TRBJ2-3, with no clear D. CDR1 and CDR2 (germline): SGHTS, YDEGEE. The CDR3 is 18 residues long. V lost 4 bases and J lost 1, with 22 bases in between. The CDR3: CASSPSPPTTLGTDTQYF. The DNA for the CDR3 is TGTGCCAGCAGCCCGTCCCCCCCGACGACACTGGGCACAGATACGCAGTATTTT.

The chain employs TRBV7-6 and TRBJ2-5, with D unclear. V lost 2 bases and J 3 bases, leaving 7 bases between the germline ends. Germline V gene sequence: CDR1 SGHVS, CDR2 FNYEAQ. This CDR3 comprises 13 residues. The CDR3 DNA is TGTGCCAGCAGCTTACGTGGGGAAGAGACCCAGTACTTC. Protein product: CASSLRGEETQYF.

CDR3 coding DNA: TGTGCCAGCCAAACCTCCTACGAGCAGTACTTC. It codes for CASQTSYEQYF. The chain joins TRBV2 to TRBJ2-7, with unresolved D. Germline V gene data show CDR1 as SNHLY and CDR2 as FYNNEI. The CDR3 length is 11 residues. The V gene lost 8 bases and the J gene lost 0 bases, with 5 bases spanning the gap.

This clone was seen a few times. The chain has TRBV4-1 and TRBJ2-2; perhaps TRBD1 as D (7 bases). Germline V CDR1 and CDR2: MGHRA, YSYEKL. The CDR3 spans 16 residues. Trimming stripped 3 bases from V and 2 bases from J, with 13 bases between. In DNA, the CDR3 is TGCGCCAGCAGCCAGGAGGGACAGCGAAACACCGGGGAGCTGTTTTTT. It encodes CASSQEGQRNTGELFF.

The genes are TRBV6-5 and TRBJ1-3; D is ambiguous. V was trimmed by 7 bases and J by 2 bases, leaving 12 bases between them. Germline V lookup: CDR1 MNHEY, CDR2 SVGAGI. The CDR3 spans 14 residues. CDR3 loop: CASTQNGPGNTIYF. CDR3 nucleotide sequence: TGTGCCAGCACTCAAAACGGGCCTGGAAACACCATATATTTT.

The CDR3, as DNA: TGTGCCACCAGCAGAGAGCGGGGGCCCAATAATGAAAAACTGTTTTTT. Translated, it gives CATSRERGPNNEKLFF. J is TRBJ1-4 and V is TRBV15; maybe TRBD1 (6 bases). Germline CDR1 is LNHNV and CDR2 is YYDKDF (reference sequence). This CDR3 is 16 amino acids long. V shed 0 bases and J shed 4 bases, with 12 bases lying between them.

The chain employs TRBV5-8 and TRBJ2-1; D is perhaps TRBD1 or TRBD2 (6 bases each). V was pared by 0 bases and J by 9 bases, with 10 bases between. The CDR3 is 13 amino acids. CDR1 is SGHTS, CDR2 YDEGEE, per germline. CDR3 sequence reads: CASSLAGAGEQFF. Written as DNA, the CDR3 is TGTGCCAGCAGCTTGGCGGGGGCTGGTGAGCAGTTCTTC.

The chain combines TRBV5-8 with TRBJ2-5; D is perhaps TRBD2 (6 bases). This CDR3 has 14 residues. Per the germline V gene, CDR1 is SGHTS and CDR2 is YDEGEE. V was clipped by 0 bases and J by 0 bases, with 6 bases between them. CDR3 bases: TGTGCCAGCAGCTTGGGGACTAACCAAGAGACCCAGTACTTC. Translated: CASSLGTNQETQYF.

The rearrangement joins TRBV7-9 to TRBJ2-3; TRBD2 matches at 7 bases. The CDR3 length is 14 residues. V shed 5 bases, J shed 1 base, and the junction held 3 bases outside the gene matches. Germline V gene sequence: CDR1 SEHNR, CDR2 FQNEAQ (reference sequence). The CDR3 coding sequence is TGTGCCAGCAGCCTCCGGGGGGGCACAGATACGCAGTATTTT. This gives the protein CASSLRGGTDTQYF.

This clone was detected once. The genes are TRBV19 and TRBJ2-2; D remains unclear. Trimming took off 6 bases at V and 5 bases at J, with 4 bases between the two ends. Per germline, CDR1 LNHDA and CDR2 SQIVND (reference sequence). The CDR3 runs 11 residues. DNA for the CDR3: TGTGCCAGTAGACGAACCGGGGAGCTGTTTTTT. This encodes CASRRTGELFF.

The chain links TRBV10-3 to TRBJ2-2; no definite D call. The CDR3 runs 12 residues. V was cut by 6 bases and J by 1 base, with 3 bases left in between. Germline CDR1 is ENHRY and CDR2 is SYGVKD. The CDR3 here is CAISQNTGELFF. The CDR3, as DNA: TGTGCCATCAGCCAGAACACCGGGGAGCTGTTTTTT.

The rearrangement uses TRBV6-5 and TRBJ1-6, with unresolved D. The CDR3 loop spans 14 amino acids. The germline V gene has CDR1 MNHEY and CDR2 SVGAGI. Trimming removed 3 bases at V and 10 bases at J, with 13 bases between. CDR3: CASSYSLVFSPLHF. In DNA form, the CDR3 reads TGTGCCAGCAGTTATAGCCTAGTGTTCTCACCCCTCCACTTT.

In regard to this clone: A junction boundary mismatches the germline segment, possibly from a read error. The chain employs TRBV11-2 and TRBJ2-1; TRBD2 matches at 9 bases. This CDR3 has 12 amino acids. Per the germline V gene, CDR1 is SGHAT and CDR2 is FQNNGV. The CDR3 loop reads CASSFTGTSPVF. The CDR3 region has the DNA TGTGCCAGCAGTTTTACCGGGACTAGCCCGGTCTTC.

This CDR3 reads CATSTVDQGGYGYTF. The CDR3 DNA is TGTGCCACCAGCACCGTAGACCAGGGGGGCTATGGCTACACCTTC. The J gene is TRBJ1-2, the V gene TRBV15, with 7 bases that match TRBD1. Germline V lookup: CDR1 LNHNV, CDR2 YYDKDF (reference sequence). Losses at the gene ends were 4 bases for V and 4 bases for J; bases not matched to a gene: 9. The CDR3 runs to 15 residues.

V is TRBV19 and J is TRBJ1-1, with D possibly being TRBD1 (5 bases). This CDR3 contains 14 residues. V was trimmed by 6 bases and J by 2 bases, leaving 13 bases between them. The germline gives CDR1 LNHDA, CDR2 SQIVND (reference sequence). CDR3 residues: CASRLGPQNTEAFF. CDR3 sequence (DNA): TGTGCCAGTAGACTGGGACCCCAAAACACTGAAGCTTTCTTT.

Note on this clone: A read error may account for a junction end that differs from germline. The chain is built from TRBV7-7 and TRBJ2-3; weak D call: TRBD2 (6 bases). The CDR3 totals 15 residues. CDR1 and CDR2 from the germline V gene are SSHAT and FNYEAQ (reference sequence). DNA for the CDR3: TGTGCTAGCAGCCCACACCCGGGACTGACAGATACGCAGTATTTT. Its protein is CASSPHPGLTDTQYF.

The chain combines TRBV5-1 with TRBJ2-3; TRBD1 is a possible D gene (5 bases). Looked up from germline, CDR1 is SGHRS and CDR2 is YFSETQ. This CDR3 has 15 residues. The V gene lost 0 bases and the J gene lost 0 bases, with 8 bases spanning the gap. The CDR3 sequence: CASSLVGASTDTQYF. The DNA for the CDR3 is TGCGCCAGCAGCTTGGTAGGGGCGAGCACAGATACGCAGTATTTT.

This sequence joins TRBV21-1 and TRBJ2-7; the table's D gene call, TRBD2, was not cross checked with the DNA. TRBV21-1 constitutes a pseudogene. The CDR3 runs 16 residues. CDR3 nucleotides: TGTGCCAGCAGCAAAGCGCGCGGGGTCAACCCCCACGAGCAGTACTTC. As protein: CASSKARGVNPHEQYF.

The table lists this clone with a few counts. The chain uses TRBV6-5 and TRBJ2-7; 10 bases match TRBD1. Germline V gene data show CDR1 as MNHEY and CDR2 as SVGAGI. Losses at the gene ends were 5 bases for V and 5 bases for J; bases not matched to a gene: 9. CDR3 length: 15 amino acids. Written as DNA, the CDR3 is TGTGCCAGCAGTCCCCCGACAGGGGGCGCCCACGAGCAGTACTTC. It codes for CASSPPTGGAHEQYF.

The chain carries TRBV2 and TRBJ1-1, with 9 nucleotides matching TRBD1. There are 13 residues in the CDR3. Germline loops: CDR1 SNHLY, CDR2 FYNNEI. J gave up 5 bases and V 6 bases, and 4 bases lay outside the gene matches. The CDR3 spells CASSWTGETEAFF. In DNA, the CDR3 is TGTGCCAGCAGCTGGACAGGGGAAACTGAAGCTTTCTTT.

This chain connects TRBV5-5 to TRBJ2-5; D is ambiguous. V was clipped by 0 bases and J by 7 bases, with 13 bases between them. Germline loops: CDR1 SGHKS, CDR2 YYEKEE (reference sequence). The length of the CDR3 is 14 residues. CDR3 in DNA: TGTGCCAGCAGCTTGGCGGCATTCGAAGGGACCCAGTACTTC. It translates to CASSLAAFEGTQYF. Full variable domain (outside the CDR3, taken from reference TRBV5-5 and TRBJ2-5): DAGVTQSPTHLIKTRGQQVTLRCSPISGHKSVSWYQQVLGQGPQFIFQYYEKEERGRGNFPDRFSARQFPNYSSELNVNALLLGDSALYLCASSLAAFEGTQYFGPGTRLLVL.

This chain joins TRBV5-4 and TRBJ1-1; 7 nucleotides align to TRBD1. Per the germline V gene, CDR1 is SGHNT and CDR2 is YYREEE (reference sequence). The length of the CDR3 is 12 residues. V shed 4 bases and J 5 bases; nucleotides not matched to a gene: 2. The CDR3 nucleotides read TGTGCCAGCAGCCTGACAGGGACTGAAGCTTTCTTT. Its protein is CASSLTGTEAFF. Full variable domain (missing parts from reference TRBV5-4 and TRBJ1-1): ETGVTQSPTHLIKTRGQQVTLRCSSQSGHNTVSWYQQALGQGPQFIFQYYREEENGRGNFPPRFSGLQFPNYSSELNVNALELDDSALYLCASSLTGTEAFFGQGTRLTVV.

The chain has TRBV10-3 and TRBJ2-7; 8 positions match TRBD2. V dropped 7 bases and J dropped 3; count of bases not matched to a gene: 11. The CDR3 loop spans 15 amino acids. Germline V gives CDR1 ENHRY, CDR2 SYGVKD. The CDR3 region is CAIMRAGESNYEQYF. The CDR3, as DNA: TGTGCCATCATGCGAGCGGGGGAGTCAAACTACGAGCAGTACTTC.

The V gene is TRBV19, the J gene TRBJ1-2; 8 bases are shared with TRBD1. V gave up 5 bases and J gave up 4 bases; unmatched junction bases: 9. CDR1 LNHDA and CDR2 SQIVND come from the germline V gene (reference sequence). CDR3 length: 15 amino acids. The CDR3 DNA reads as TGTGCCAGTAGTCAGCTCCGGGACAGGCCCTATGGCTACACCTTC. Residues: CASSQLRDRPYGYTF.

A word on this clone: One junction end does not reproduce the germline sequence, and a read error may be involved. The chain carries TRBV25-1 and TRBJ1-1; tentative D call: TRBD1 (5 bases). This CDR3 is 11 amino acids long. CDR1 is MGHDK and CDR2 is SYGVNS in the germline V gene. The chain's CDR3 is CASSTGTHRVF. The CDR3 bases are TGTGCCAGCAGTACCGGGACCCATAGGGTCTTT. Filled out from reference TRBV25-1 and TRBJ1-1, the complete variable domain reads EADIYQTPRYLVIGTGKKITLECSQTMGHDKMYWYQQDPGMELHLIHYSYGVNSTEKGDLSSESTVSRIRTEHFPLTLESARPSHTSQYLCASSTGTHRVFGQGTRLTVV.

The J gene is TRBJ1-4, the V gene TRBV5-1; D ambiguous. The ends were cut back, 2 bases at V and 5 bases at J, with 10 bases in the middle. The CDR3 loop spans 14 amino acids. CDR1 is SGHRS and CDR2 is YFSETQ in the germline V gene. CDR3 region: CASSFETPNEKLFF. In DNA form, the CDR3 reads TGCGCCAGCAGCTTTGAGACGCCAAATGAAAAACTGTTTTTT. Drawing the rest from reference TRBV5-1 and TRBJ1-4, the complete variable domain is KAGVTQTPRYLIKTRGQQVTLSCSPISGHRSVSWYQQTPGQGLQFLFEYFSETQRNKGNFPGRFSGRQFSNSRSEMNVSTLELGDSALYLCASSFETPNEKLFFGSGTQLSVL.

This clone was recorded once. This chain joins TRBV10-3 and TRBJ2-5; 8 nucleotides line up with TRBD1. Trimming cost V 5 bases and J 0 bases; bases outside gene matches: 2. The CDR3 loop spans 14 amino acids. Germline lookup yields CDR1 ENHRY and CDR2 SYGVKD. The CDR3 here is CAISRQGYQETQYF. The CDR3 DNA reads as TGTGCCATCAGTCGACAGGGGTACCAAGAGACCCAGTACTTC.

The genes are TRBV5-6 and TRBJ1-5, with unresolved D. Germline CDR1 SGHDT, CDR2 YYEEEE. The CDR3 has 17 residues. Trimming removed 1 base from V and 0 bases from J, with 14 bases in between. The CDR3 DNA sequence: TGTGCCAGCAGCTTGCGAGGGAGGCACCGTAGCAATCAGCCCCAGCATTTT. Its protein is CASSLRGRHRSNQPQHF.